This entry features one T cell receptor (beta chain) sequence. Its antigen is unidentified. The data originate from a study of cytomegalovirus exposure and HLA in healthy donors. Study at large: In a previous analysis, 100 million to 140 million unique TCR beta sequences were found from 150 million to 200 million T cells.

Whole-study results and caveats: Differences between HLA loci emerged in a later analysis of TCR association rates, with DRB1 most and HLA-C fewest. Earlier analysis looked at TCR beta V segments, and most were productive about 87% or about 30% of the time.

V was pared by 3 bases and J by 5 bases, with 7 bases of the junction left unmatched. The length of the CDR3 is 16 residues. Germline V gives CDR1 SNHLY, CDR2 FYNNEI. PCR amplification relied on 60 Vbeta primers (plus 13 Jbeta primers). TCRdb keeps only in-frame clones here, not all; method: immunoSEQ multiplex PCR. The sample lists 200,000 to 250,000 clones, about 72% occurring once. Sequences were obtained from PBMCs. The chain has TRBV2 and TRBJ2-5; 12 bases line up with TRBD1. This sequence originates from a male donor in good health and CMV-seronegative. CDR3 nucleotides: TGTGCCAGCAGTGATAGGGGACAGGGGGCGCCCGAGACCCAGTACTTC. Its protein product is CASSDRGQGAPETQYF.